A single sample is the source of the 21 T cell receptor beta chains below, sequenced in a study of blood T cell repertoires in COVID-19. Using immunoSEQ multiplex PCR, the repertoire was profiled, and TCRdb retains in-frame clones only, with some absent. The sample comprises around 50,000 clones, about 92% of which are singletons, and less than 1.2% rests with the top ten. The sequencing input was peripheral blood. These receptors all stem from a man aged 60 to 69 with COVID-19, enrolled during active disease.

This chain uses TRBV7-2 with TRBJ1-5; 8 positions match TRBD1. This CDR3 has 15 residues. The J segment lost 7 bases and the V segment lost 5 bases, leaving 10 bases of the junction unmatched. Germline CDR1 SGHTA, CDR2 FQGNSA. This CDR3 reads CASSPRQGNGQPQHF. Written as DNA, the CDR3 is TGTGCCAGCAGCCCCCGACAGGGGAATGGGCAGCCCCAGCATTTT.

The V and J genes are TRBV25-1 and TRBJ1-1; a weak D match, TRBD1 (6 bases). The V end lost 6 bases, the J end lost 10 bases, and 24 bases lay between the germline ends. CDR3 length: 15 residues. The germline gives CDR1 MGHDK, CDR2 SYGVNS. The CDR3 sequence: CASSRPGGGSFGAFF. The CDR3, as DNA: TGTGCCAGCAGCCGCCCAGGCGGGGGCAGTTTTGGAGCTTTCTTT.

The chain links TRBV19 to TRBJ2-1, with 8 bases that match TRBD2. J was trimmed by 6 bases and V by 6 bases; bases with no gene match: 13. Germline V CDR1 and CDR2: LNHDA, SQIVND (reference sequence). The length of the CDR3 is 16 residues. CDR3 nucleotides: TGTGCCAGTAGACCCGGTCGCGGGGGGAGAATCAATGAGCAGTTCTTC. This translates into CASRPGRGGRINEQFF. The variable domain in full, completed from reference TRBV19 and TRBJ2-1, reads DGGITQSPKYLFRKEGQNVTLSCEQNLNHDAMYWYRQDPGQGLRLIYYSQIVNDFQKGDIAEGYSVSREKKESFPLTVTSAQKNPTAFYLCASRPGRGGRINEQFFGPGTRLTVL.

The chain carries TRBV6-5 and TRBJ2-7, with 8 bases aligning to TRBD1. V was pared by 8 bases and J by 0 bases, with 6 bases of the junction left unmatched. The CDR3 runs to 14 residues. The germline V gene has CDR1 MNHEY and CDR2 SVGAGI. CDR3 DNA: TGTGCCAGCTCCCACACAGGGGGCTCCTACGAGCAGTACTTC. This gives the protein CASSHTGGSYEQYF.

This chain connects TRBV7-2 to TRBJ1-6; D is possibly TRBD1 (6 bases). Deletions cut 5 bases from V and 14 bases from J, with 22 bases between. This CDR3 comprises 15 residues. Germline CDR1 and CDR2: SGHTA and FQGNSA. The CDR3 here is CASSVGTQGKATLHF. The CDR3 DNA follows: TGTGCCAGCAGCGTTGGGACACAGGGTAAGGCGACCCTCCACTTT.

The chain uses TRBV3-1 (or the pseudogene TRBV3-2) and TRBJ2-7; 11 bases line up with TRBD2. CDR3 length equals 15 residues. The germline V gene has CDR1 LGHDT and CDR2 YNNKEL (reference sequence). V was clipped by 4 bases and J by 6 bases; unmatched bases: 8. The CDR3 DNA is TGTGCCAGCAGCCCATCTAGCGGGAGGTTTGGCGAGCAGTACTTC. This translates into CASSPSSGRFGEQYF.

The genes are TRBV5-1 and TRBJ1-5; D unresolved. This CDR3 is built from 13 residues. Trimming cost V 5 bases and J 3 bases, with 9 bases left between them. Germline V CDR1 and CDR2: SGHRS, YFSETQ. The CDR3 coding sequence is TGCGCCAGCAGGGAGCACCTCAATCAGCCCCAGCATTTT. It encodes CASREHLNQPQHF.

CDR3 protein: CASSAGLRTGELFF. As DNA, the CDR3 is TGTGCCAGCAGCGCGGGACTCCGGACCGGGGAGCTGTTTTTT. The chain is built from TRBV6-2 or TRBV6-3 and TRBJ2-2; possible D gene TRBD2, 6 bases. There are 14 residues in the CDR3. CDR1 is MNHEY and CDR2 is SVGEGT in the germline V gene. The ends were cut back, 6 bases at V and 5 bases at J, with 13 bases in the middle.

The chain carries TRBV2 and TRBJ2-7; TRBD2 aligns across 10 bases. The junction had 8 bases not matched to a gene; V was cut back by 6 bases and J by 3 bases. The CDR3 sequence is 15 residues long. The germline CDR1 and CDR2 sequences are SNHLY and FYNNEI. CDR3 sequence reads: CASRIEREGHYEQYF. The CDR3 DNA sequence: TGTGCCAGCAGGATCGAGCGGGAGGGCCACTACGAGCAGTACTTC.

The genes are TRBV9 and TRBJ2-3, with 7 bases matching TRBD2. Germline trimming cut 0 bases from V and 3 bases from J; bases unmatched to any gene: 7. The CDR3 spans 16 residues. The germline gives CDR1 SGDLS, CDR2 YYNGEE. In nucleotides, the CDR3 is TGTGCCAGCAGCGTAGATCCTGGGGGGGAGACAGATACGCAGTATTTT. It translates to CASSVDPGGETDTQYF.

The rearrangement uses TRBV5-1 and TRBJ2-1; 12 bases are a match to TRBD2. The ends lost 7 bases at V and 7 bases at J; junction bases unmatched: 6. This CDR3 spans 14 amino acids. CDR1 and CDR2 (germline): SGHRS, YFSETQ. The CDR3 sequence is CASCLAGGLNEQFF. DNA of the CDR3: TGCGCCAGCTGTCTAGCGGGGGGGCTGAATGAGCAGTTCTTC.

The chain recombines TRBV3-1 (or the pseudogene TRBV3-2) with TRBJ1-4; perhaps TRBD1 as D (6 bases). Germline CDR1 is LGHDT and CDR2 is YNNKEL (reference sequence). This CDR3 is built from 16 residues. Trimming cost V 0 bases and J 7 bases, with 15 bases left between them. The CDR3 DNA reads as TGTGCCAGCAGCCAAGACCCGACAGGCCCTCTTGAAAAACTGTTTTTT. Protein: CASSQDPTGPLEKLFF.

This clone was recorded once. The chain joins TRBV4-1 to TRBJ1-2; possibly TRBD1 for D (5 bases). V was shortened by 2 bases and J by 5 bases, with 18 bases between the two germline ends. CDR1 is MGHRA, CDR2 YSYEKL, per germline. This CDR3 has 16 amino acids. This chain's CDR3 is CASSQIGRGKSYGYTF. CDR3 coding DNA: TGCGCCAGCAGCCAAATCGGACGGGGGAAATCTTATGGCTACACCTTC.

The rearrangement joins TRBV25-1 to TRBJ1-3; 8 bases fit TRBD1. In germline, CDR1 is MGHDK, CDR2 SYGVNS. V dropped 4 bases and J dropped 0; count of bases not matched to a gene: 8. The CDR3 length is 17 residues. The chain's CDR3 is CASSGDTGGFSGNTIYF. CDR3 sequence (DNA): TGTGCCAGCAGTGGAGATACAGGGGGGTTCTCTGGAAACACCATATATTTT.

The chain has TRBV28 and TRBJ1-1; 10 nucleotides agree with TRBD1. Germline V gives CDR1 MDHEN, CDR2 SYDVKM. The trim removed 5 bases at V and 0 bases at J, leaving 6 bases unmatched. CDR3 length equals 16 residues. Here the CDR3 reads CASSPGTGDLNTEAFF. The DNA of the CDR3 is TGTGCCAGCAGTCCGGGGACAGGGGACCTGAACACTGAAGCTTTCTTT.

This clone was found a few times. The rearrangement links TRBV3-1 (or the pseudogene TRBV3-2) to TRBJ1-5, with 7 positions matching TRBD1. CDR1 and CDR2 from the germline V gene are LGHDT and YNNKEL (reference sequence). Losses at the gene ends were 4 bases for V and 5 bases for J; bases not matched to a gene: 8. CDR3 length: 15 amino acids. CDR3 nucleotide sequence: TGTGCCAGCAGCCCCTCCGGGACAGATCATCAGCCCCAGCATTTT. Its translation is CASSPSGTDHQPQHF.

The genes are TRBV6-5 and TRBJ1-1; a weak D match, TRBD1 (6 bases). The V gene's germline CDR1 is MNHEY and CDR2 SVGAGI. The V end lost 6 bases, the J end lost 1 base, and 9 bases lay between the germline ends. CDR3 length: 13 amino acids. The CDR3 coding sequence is TGTGCCAGCAGCGGACAGTCGAACACTGAAGCTTTCTTT. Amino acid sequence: CASSGQSNTEAFF.

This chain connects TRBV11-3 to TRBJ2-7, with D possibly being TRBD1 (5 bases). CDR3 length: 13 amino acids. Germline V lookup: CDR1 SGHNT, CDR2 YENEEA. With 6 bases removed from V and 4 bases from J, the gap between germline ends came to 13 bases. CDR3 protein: CASSSGQDYEQYF. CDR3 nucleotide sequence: TGTGCCAGCAGTTCCGGACAAGATTACGAGCAGTACTTC.

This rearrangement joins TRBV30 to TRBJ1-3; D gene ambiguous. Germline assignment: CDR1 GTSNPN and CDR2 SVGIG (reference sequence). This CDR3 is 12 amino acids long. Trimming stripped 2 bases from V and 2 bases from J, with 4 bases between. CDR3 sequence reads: CAWSYTGNTIYF. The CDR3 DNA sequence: TGTGCCTGGAGTTACACTGGAAACACCATATATTTT. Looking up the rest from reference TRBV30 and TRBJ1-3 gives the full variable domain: SQTIHQWPATLVQPVGSPLSLECTVEGTSNPNLYWYRQAAGRGLQLLFYSVGIGQISSEVPQNLSASRPQDRQFILSSKKLLLSDSGFYLCAWSYTGNTIYFGEGSWLTVV.

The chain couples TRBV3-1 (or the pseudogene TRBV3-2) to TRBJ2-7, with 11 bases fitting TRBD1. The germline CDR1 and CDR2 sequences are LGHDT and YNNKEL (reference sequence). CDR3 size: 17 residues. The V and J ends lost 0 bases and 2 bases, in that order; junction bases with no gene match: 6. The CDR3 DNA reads TGTGCCAGCAGCCAAGATTGGGACAGGGGGAAAACCTACGAGCAGTACTTC. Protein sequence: CASSQDWDRGKTYEQYF.

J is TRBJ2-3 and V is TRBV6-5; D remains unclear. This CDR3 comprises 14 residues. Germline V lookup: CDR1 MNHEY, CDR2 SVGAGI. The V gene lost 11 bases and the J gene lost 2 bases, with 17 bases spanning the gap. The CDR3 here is CAAFSSLLTDTQYF. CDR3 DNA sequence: TGTGCCGCCTTTTCGAGCCTACTCACAGATACGCAGTATTTT.